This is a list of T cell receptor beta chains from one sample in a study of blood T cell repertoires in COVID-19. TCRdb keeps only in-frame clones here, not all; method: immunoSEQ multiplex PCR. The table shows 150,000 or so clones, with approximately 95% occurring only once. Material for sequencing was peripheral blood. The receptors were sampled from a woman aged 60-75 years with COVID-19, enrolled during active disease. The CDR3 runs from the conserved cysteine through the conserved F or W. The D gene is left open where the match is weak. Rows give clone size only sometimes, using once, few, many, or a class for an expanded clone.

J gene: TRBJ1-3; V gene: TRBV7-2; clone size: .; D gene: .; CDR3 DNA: TGTGCCAGCAGCGCCCAGGAGGGTATTGGAAACACCATATATTTT; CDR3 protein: CASSAQEGIGNTIYF
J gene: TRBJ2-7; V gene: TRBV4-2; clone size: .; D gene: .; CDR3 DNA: TGTGCCAGCAGCCAAGAAGTTAAGGGGACAAGGTCCTACGAGCAGTACTTC; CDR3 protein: CASSQEVKGTRSYEQYF
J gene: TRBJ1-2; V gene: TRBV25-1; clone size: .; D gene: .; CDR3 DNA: TGTGCCAGCAGTGAATACCCAGCTAACTATGGCTACACCTTC; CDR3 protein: CASSEYPANYGYTF
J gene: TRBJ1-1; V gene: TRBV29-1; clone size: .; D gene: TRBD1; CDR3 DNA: TGCAGCGTTACGAACAGGGGGCTGAACACTGAAGCTTTCTTT; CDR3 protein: CSVTNRGLNTEAFF
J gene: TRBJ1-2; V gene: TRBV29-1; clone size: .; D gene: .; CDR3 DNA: TGCAGCGTTGAAACCTCCGCGAACTATGGCTACACCTTC; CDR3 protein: CSVETSANYGYTF
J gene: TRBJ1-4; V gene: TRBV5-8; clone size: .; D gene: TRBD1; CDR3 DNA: TGTGCCAGCAGCTTGGTGTCGGGACAGGGACAGTCACTGTTTTTT; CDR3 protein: CASSLVSGQGQSLFF
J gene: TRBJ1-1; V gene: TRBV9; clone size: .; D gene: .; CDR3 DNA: TGTGCCAGCAGCGCAGACAGGATGGAGAACACTGAAGCTTTCTTT; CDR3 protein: CASSADRMENTEAFF
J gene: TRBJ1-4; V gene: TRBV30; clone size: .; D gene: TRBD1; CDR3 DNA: TGTGCCTGGAGTTGGGACAGGGGAGAAAAACTGTTTTTT; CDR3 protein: CAWSWDRGEKLFF
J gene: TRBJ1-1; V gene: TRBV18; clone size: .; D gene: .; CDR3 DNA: TGTGCCAGCTCACCACCAGCGGCGGGGGCAACTGAAGCTTTCTTT; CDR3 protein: CASSPPAAGATEAFF
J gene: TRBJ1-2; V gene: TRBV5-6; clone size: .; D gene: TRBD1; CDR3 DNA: TGTGCCAGCAACCAGGACAGGGTGTTTGGCTACACCTTC; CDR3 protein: CASNQDRVFGYTF
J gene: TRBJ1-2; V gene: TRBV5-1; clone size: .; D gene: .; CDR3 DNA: TGCGCCAGCAGCTTAGCAGGGCTACCAATTCCTAACTATGGCTACACCTTC; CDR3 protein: CASSLAGLPIPNYGYTF
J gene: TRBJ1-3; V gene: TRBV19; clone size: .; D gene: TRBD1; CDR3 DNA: TGTGCCAGTAGGACAGGGTACTCTGGAAACACCATATATTTT; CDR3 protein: CASRTGYSGNTIYF
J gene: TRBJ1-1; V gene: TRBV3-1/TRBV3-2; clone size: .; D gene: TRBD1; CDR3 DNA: TGTGCCAGCAGCCAAACAGGGGAGACTGAAGCTTTCTTT; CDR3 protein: CASSQTGETEAFF
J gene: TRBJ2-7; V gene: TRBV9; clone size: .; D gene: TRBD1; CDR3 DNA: TGTGCCAGCAGCGCTAATTGGGACAGGGGGAAGTACGAGCAGTACTTC; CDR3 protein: CASSANWDRGKYEQYF
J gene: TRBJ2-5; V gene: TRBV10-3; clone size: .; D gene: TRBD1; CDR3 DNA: TGTGCCTCACGCCCCGGACAGGACCAAGAGACCCAGTACTTC; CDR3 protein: CASRPGQDQETQYF
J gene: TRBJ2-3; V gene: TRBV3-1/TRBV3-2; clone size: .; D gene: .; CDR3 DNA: TGTGCCAGCAGCCAGGGGGGGCAGGGCAATATAGATACGCAGTATTTT; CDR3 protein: CASSQGGQGNIDTQYF
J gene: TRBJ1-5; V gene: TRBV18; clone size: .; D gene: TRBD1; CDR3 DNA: TGTGCCAGCTCACCGACAGGGGGGGTAGGAAGTCAGCCCCAGCATTTT; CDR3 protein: CASSPTGGVGSQPQHF
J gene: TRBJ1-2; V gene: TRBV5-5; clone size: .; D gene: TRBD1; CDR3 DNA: TGTGCCAGCAGTCTCGGACAGGTAGAATTTGGCTACACCTTC; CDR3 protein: CASSLGQVEFGYTF
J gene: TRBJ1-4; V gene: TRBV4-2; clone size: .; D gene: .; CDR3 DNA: TGTGCCAGCAGCCTGGGCGCCGGCGCTAATGAAAAACTGTTTTTT; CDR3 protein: CASSLGAGANEKLFF
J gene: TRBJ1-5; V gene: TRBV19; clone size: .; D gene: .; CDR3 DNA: TGTGCCAGTAGTATAGCGCGCGGGGTGGTGGAGCCCCAGCATTTT; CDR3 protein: CASSIARGVVEPQHF
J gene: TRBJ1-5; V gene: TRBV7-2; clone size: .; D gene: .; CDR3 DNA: TGTGCCAGCAGCTTAGACAGGGTGAACAATCAGCCCCAGCATTTT; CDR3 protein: CASSLDRVNNQPQHF
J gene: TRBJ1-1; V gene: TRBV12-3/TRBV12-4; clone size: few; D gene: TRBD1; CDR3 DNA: TGTGCCAGCAGTCCCACCGGGACAGGGGGTGCTTTCTTT; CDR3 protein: CASSPTGTGGAFF
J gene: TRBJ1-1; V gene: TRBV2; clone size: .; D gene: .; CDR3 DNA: TGTGCCAGCCAGTTCCAGGGGATGAACACTGAAGCTTTCTTT; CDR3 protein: CASQFQGMNTEAFF
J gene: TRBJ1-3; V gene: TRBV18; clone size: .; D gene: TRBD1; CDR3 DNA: TGTGCCAGCTTGGCACAGGGGGACTCTGGAAACACCATATATTTT; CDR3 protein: CASLAQGDSGNTIYF
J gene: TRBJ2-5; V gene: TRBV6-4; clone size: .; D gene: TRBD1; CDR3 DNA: TGTGCCAGCAGCGAGACAGGGGGCGCGGGAGAGACCCAGTACTTC; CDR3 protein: CASSETGGAGETQYF
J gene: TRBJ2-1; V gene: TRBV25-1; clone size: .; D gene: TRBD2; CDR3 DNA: TGTGCCAGCAGTATAACTAGCGGGGGGGTCGATGAGCAGTTCTTC; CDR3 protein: CASSITSGGVDEQFF
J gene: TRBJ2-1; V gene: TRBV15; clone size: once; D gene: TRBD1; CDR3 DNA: TGTGCCACCACACCGGGAGACAGGGGAGACTACAATGAGCAGTTCTTC; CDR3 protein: CATTPGDRGDYNEQFF
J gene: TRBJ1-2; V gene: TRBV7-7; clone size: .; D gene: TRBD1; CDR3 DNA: TGTGCCAGCAGCTTAGATTGTCCCGACAGGGAGGTGTCTAACTATGGCTACACCTTC; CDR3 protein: CASSLDCPDREVSNYGYTF
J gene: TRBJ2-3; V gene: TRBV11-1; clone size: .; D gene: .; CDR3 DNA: TGTGCCAGCAGACTTGGGGGGTTTGGTACAGATACGCAGTATTTT; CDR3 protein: CASRLGGFGTDTQYF
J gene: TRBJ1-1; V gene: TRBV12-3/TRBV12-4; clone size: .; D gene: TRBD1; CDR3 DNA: TGTGCCATCGGACAGGGACCAAACACTGAAGCTTTCTTT; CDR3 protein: CAIGQGPNTEAFF
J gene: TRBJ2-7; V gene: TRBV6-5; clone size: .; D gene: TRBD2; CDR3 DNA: TGTGCCAGCAGTTCCACTAGCGGGGGCTACGAGCAGTACTTC; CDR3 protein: CASSSTSGGYEQYF
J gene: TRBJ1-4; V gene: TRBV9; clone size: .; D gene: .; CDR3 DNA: TGTGCCAGCAGCGTAGGAGGGACATCTTACGAAAAACTGTTTTTT; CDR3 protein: CASSVGGTSYEKLFF
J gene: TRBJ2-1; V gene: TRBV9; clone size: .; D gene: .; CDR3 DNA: TGTGCCAGCAGCGAGGCCCCTAGCAGGGGTTGGGATGAGCAGTTCTTC; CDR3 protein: CASSEAPSRGWDEQFF
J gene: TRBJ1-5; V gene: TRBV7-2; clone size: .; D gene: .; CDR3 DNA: TGTGCCAGCAGCTATAGGAGGGGAGGCGATCAGCCCCAGCATTTT; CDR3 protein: CASSYRRGGDQPQHF
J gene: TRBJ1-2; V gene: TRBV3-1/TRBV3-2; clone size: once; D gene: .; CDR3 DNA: TGTGCCAGCAGCCTCCGGGAGGGGGTCTATGGCTACACCTTC; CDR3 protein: CASSLREGVYGYTF
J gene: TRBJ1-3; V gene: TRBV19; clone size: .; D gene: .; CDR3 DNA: TGCTCCTGTAGCCTCTCTGGAAACACCATATATTTT; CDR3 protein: CSCSLSGNTIYF
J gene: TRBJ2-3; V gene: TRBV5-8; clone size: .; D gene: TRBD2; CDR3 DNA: TGTGCCAGCAGCCGCGGGACTAGCGGGGGATTAGGGACAGATACGCAGTATTTT; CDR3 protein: CASSRGTSGGLGTDTQYF
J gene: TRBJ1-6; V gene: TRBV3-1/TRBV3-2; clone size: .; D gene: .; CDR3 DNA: TGTGCCAGCAGCCAGGGGGGGAGTTCACCCCTCCACTTT; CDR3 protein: CASSQGGSSPLHF
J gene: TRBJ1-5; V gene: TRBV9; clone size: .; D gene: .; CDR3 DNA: TGTGCCAGCAGCGTATCAGGGAATCAGCCCCAGCATTTT; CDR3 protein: CASSVSGNQPQHF
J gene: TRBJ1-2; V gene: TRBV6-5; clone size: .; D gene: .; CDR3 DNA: TGTGCCAGTCGGCCGGGGGGCGAGTATGGCTACACCTTC; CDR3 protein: CASRPGGEYGYTF
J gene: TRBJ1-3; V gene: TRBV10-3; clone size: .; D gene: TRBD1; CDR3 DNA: TGTGCCATCAGAGCGACAGGGAACACCATATATTTT; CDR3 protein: CAIRATGNTIYF
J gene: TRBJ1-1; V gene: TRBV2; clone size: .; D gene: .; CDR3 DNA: TGTGCCAGCAGCCTAAGACAGTCGAACACTGAAGCTTTCTTT; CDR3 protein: CASSLRQSNTEAFF